Below, 16 T cell receptor beta chains from the same sample are listed, as sequenced in a study of T cell changes during pregnancy in multiple sclerosis. Produced via immunoSEQ multiplex PCR; TCRdb's table is partial and in-frame only. The table has just under 100,000 clones, roughly 92% seen once. The source material was peripheral blood, sampled after pregnancy. The source is a female donor with multiple sclerosis, enrolled in a pregnancy study.

The rearrangement uses TRBV19 and TRBJ1-1; 7 bases are shared with TRBD1. This CDR3 has 13 residues. After removal of 7 bases from V and 5 bases from J, the junction contained 7 bases not matched to a gene. Germline CDR1 is LNHDA and CDR2 is SQIVND (reference sequence). The CDR3 region has the DNA TGTGCCAGTATTGGAGGGGGCTGGACTGAAGCTTTCTTT. Protein product: CASIGGGWTEAFF.

The rearrangement uses TRBV6-5 and TRBJ2-2; D may be TRBD2 (5 bases). Germline-derived CDR1 and CDR2 are MNHEY and SVGAGI. V was cut by 2 bases and J by 6 bases, with 7 bases left in between. The CDR3 extends over 13 amino acids. This CDR3 reads CASSYRGSGELFF. DNA for the CDR3: TGTGCCAGCAGTTACCGAGGGTCCGGGGAGCTGTTTTTT.

This chain connects TRBV19 to TRBJ2-5, with TRBD2 as a possible D gene (5 bases). Trimming cost V 4 bases and J 1 base, with 7 bases left between them. The germline gives CDR1 LNHDA, CDR2 SQIVND (reference sequence). The CDR3 has 13 residues. The CDR3 region has the DNA TGTGCCAGTAGTAACGCGGGCCAAGAGACCCAGTACTTC. It encodes CASSNAGQETQYF. The whole variable domain, filled in from reference TRBV19 and TRBJ2-5, reads DGGITQSPKYLFRKEGQNVTLSCEQNLNHDAMYWYRQDPGQGLRLIYYSQIVNDFQKGDIAEGYSVSREKKESFPLTVTSAQKNPTAFYLCASSNAGQETQYFGPGTRLLVL.

The genes are TRBV19 and TRBJ1-5, with 8 bases identical to TRBD1. The CDR3 runs 13 residues. Germline CDR1 LNHDA, CDR2 SQIVND (reference sequence). V lost 5 bases to trimming and J lost 5 bases; unmatched junction nucleotides: 2. This CDR3 reads CASSGQGYQPQHF. In DNA, the CDR3 is TGTGCCAGTAGTGGACAGGGTTATCAGCCCCAGCATTTT.

The rearrangement links TRBV28 to TRBJ2-3; D is unresolved. Trimming shortened V by 6 bases and J by 0 bases, and 10 bases separated the two germline ends. Germline CDR1 MDHEN, CDR2 SYDVKM. The CDR3 covers 14 residues. This chain's CDR3 is CASSWRLSTDTQYF. The CDR3 DNA reads TGTGCCAGCAGCTGGCGGCTTAGCACAGATACGCAGTATTTT.

The chain joins TRBV27 to TRBJ2-7; D perhaps matches TRBD1 (5 bases). The germline gives CDR1 MNHEY, CDR2 SMNVEV (reference sequence). Trimming removed 1 base at V and 5 bases at J, with 15 bases between. This CDR3 spans 15 amino acids. This CDR3 is CASSLWSRVVDEQYF. The CDR3 nucleotides read TGTGCCAGCAGTTTATGGAGCAGGGTGGTAGACGAGCAGTACTTC.

This sequence joins TRBV5-6 and TRBJ2-5, with a weak D call TRBD1 (6 bases). This CDR3 comprises 14 residues. Trimming took off 3 bases at V and 2 bases at J, with 11 bases between the two ends. Germline V gene data show CDR1 as SGHDT and CDR2 as YYEEEE. The CDR3 sequence: CASSSLDSQETQYF. The CDR3, as DNA: TGTGCCAGCAGCTCGCTGGACAGTCAAGAGACCCAGTACTTC.

This chain joins TRBV10-1 and TRBJ2-7; 7 bases are a match to TRBD1. V was clipped by 2 bases and J by 5 bases; unmatched bases: 9. The CDR3 is 15 amino acids. Per the germline V gene, CDR1 is WNHNN and CDR2 is SYGVQD (reference sequence). CDR3: CASSEGGRGWDEQYF. The CDR3 coding sequence is TGCGCCAGCAGTGAGGGCGGCAGGGGGTGGGACGAGCAGTACTTC.

This chain joins TRBV7-9 and TRBJ2-1; D is unresolved. The germline gives CDR1 SEHNR, CDR2 FQNEAQ (reference sequence). This CDR3 has 16 amino acids. Trimming removed 5 bases at V and 1 base at J, with 15 bases between. In DNA form, the CDR3 reads TGTGCCAGCAGCCCTCCGAAGCACCGTTCCTACAATGAGCAGTTCTTC. Translated, it gives CASSPPKHRSYNEQFF.

V usage is TRBV7-3 and J usage is TRBJ2-1; 8 nucleotides agree with TRBD2. With 5 bases clipped from V and 5 bases from J, the junction kept 8 bases outside the gene matches. CDR3 length equals 15 residues. From germline, CDR1 is SGHTA and CDR2 FQGTGA. In DNA form, the CDR3 reads TGTGCCAGCAGCCCCGGACTAGCCAGAAACAATGAGCAGTTCTTC. It specifies CASSPGLARNNEQFF.

The chain uses TRBV11-2 and TRBJ2-5, with TRBD2 matching over 15 bases. The V segment lost 4 bases and the J segment 2 bases; nucleotides outside the gene matches: 2. CDR3 length: 16 residues. Germline CDR1 reads SGHAT; CDR2 reads FQNNGV. The CDR3 DNA sequence: TGTGCCAGCAGCTCTGGGACTAGCGGGGGGCAAGAGACCCAGTACTTC. This encodes CASSSGTSGGQETQYF.

V usage is TRBV5-1 and J usage is TRBJ2-1; D gene uncertain. Germline lookup yields CDR1 SGHRS and CDR2 YFSETQ. V was trimmed by 6 bases and J by 7 bases, leaving 23 bases between them. The CDR3 contains 16 residues. This chain's CDR3 is CASNPVSPTPYNEQFF. The CDR3 nucleotides are TGCGCCAGCAACCCCGTAAGCCCCACCCCGTATAATGAGCAGTTCTTC.

The chain links TRBV21-1 to TRBJ2-1; TRBD1 is the table's D call and was not checked against the DNA. TRBV21-1 is deemed a pseudogene. The CDR3 covers 14 residues. The CDR3 reads CASIGTGTYNEQFF. The CDR3 DNA follows: TGTGCCAGCATAGGGACAGGAACTTACAATGAGCAGTTCTTC.

The genes are TRBV27 and TRBJ2-2, with D possibly matching TRBD2 (6 bases). Looked up from germline, CDR1 is MNHEY and CDR2 is SMNVEV (reference sequence). V gave up 5 bases and J gave up 4 bases, with 20 bases separating them. The length of the CDR3 is 17 residues. CDR3 loop: CASSEGSGRRVTGELFF. CDR3 DNA sequence: TGTGCCAGCAGTGAAGGAAGTGGGAGGCGGGTCACCGGGGAGCTGTTTTTT.

This chain joins TRBV19 and TRBJ1-1; a weak D match, TRBD1 (6 bases). Trimming left V 10 bases short and J 1 base short, with 10 bases between. The CDR3 loop spans 12 amino acids. The germline CDR1 and CDR2 sequences are LNHDA and SQIVND (reference sequence). DNA of the CDR3: TGTGCCACCCAGACAGGGAACACTGAAGCTTTCTTT. Its protein is CATQTGNTEAFF.

The chain links TRBV2 to TRBJ2-1; D is unclear. From germline, CDR1 is SNHLY and CDR2 FYNNEI. The CDR3 covers 14 residues. V dropped 6 bases and J dropped 7 bases, with 16 bases sitting between them. DNA of the CDR3: TGTGCCAGCAGGTTACGTATGAGCGTTAATGAGCAGTTCTTC. This codes for CASRLRMSVNEQFF.